This entry concerns a single T cell receptor beta chain. Its antigen has not been determined. Base qualities are missing; no much larger clone stands one base away. The sample comes from a study of T cell responses to AZD1222 COVID-19 vaccine listed by TCRdb under 2021. For the study in its entirety: AZD1222 recipients given second doses at about 4 weeks or at about 12 weeks were pooled, since spike-specific TCR depth and breadth were not found to differ between the two schedules. TCR sequencing covered 230 to 250 trial participants: 200 to 220 given two doses of AZD1222 and 26 given two doses of MenACWY control vaccine. Trial participants were enrolled by age into 18-55, 56-69 and 70-plus year subgroups, with 148, 28 and 57 TCR-sequenced participants respectively.

The cysteine opens and the phenylalanine closes a CDR3 of 11 amino acids. Here the CDR3 DNA is all that survives: 33 bases in frame from base 1. The germline V gene gives CDR1 as MNHEY and CDR2 as SVGAGI. A distance of 4 bases separates the germline ends of V and J, which lose 4 bases and 4 bases respectively. The time point label, as the study defines it: baseline before first vaccination. Samples from vaccinated people were obtained from the UK trials COV001 and COV002, which included a single-blind randomized controlled phase 2/3 trial of AZD1222 (ChAdOx1 nCoV-19) in healthy adults. Trial participant PBMC samples were collected at day 0 and day 28 after the second dose for TCRbeta chain sequencing. Broad study findings and their caveats: Because no samples from the day 14 peak response were available, repertoires could be characterized only after the peak T cell response. Reportedly, close to half of the unique spike-specific TCRs recognized epitopes lying outside the regions that are mutated in the B.1.351 and B.1.1.7 variants. Most participants were white British and females outnumbered males, and the authors suggested that clonal diversity may have been underestimated. Conclusions about previously exposed vaccinees were limited because only 5 or 6 AZD1222 recipients were SARS-CoV-2 seropositive at baseline. The vaccine-associated CD4 TCRs covered the entire spike protein, and the dominant responses fell in regions 160-218 and 743-854. After two AZD1222 doses, spike-specific TCR breadth and depth were significantly higher than at day 0 and than in MenACWY recipients. In the small 56-69-year group, the increase in depth fell short of significance, most likely because of low power.

The CDR3 regions of human TCRbeta chains were analyzed by immunosequencing. The authors' pipeline ran thus. TCRs in the repertoires were matched against a reference library of SARS-CoV-2-specific TCRs that had been generated with the MIRA antigen-specificity platform. Breadth was defined as the fraction of unique TCRs that were SARS-CoV-2-associated. Depth was defined as the fraction of total T cells that were SARS-CoV-2-associated. Using the MIRA data, every spike-specific TCR was mapped to the spike region that the TCR reacted to and assigned to either a CD4 or a CD8 class. Log10-transformed breadth and depth values were compared by one-way ANOVA with Sidak's multiple comparisons tests. Entries here come from immuneACCESS through TCRdb and include only in-frame sequences with V and J called. Some clones fail to appear in such tables; in the studies checked, an unresolved V gene covers under half of the shortfall, and the cause of the remainder is unknown. From that table come the V and J calls and clone size; the DNA was used to work out D and trimming. Within this sample are approximately 84,000 clones, with around 90% of them counted one time only. The top ten clones comprise roughly 2.5% of the sample.

Recombination joined TRBV6-5 with TRBJ1-1, with no confident D gene call. Sequences were derived from peripheral blood, sampled on day 0 of AZD1222 vaccination. The sequence was obtained from an adult in good health. The DNA sequence is given as TGTGCCAGCAGTTCAACCACTGAAGCTTTCTTT. It is translated as CASSSTTEAFF.